The 4 T cell receptor beta chains given below trace back to one sample, sequenced in a study of blood T cell repertoires in COVID-19. Sequencing used immunoSEQ multiplex PCR; TCRdb keeps in-frame clones, though not all of them. The profile shows approximately 97,000 clones, 70% to 90% of them singletons. Sequencing used peripheral blood. The source is a woman older than 75 with acute or convalescent COVID-19.

This chain uses TRBV2 with TRBJ2-1; maybe TRBD1 (6 bases). Germline CDR1 SNHLY, CDR2 FYNNEI. This CDR3 comprises 11 residues. Trimming took off 5 bases at V and 13 bases at J, with 12 bases between the two ends. The CDR3 loop is CASSRRGDQFF. The CDR3 nucleotides read TGTGCCAGCAGTCGCAGGGGAGATCAGTTCTTC.

The genes are TRBV12-5 and TRBJ2-7, with a possible D match to TRBD1 (6 bases). V lost 2 bases and J 3 bases, leaving 17 bases between the germline ends. The CDR3 totals 16 residues. Germline-derived CDR1 and CDR2 are LGHNT and FRNRAP. CDR3 coding DNA: TGTGCTAGTGGTTTGACCTTGACTCAGGGGATCTACGAGCAGTACTTC. Amino acids: CASGLTLTQGIYEQYF.

J is TRBJ1-1 and V is TRBV5-5, with no clear D. In germline, CDR1 is SGHKS, CDR2 YYEKEE (reference sequence). The CDR3 contains 16 residues. Trimming removed 1 base from V and 4 bases from J, with 17 bases in between. The CDR3 sequence is CASSLSLRAPGTEAFF. For the CDR3, the DNA is TGTGCCAGCAGCTTGTCTTTGAGGGCGCCGGGCACTGAAGCTTTCTTT.

This chain joins TRBV2 and TRBJ1-1; TRBD1 matches at 8 bases. Looked up from germline, CDR1 is SNHLY and CDR2 is FYNNEI. With 6 bases clipped from V and 1 base from J, the junction kept 10 bases outside the gene matches. The CDR3 is 16 amino acids. The CDR3 here is CASRRGQGVPNTEAFF. The CDR3 DNA follows: TGTGCCAGCAGGAGAGGACAGGGAGTTCCGAACACTGAAGCTTTCTTT. Based on the CDR3 plus reference TRBV2 and TRBJ1-1, the full variable domain is EPEVTQTPSHQVTQMGQEVILRCVPISNHLYFYWYRQILGQKVEFLVSFYNNEISEKSEIFDDQFSVERPDGSNFTLKIRSTKLEDSAMYFCASRRGQGVPNTEAFFGQGTRLTVV.